This is a list of T cell receptor beta chains from one sample in a study of cytomegalovirus exposure and HLA in healthy donors. Clones were read by immunoSEQ multiplex PCR, and TCRdb kept only the in-frame ones, dropping some. The sample lists roughly 200,000 clones, about 77% occurring once. The material sequenced was PBMCs. Every receptor here comes from a woman in her 30s in good health and CMV-seropositive. The CDR3 runs from the conserved cysteine through the conserved F or W. The D gene is left open where the match is weak. Some rows mark clone size as missing; the rest say once, few, many or name a class of expanded clone.

clone size	V gene	D gene	J gene	CDR3 protein	CDR3 DNA
-	TRBV5-5	TRBD1	TRBJ2-7	CASSIQGFPYEQYF	TGTGCCAGCAGCATACAGGGGTTCCCCTACGAGCAGTACTTC
-	TRBV6-5	-	TRBJ2-2	CASTWGRNTGELFF	TGTGCCAGCACTTGGGGGCGGAACACCGGGGAGCTGTTTTTT
few	TRBV6-1	-	TRBJ1-6	CASSEASGDNSPLHF	TGTGCCAGCAGTGAAGCTTCCGGGGATAATTCACCCCTCCACTTT
once	TRBV5-4	TRBD2	TRBJ2-1	CASSSSSGNYNEQFF	TGTGCCAGCAGCTCGTCTAGCGGGAACTACAATGAGCAGTTCTTC
-	TRBV2	-	TRBJ1-2	CASSELQRNGYTF	TGTGCCAGCAGTGAATTACAACGAAATGGCTACACCTTC
-	TRBV7-2	-	TRBJ2-1	CASSQVNNEQFF	TGTGCCAGCAGCCAGGTTAACAATGAGCAGTTCTTC
few	TRBV5-1	-	TRBJ1-4	CASSLAVQAITTNEKLFF	TGCGCCAGCAGCTTGGCCGTACAGGCTATTACAACTAATGAAAAACTGTTTTTT
-	TRBV28	TRBD2	TRBJ2-1	CASSPGGVAGVNEQFF	TGTGCCAGCAGCCCGGGGGGGGTAGCGGGGGTCAATGAGCAGTTCTTC
-	TRBV15	TRBD2	TRBJ2-1	CATSGLDNEQFF	TGTGCCACCAGCGGACTAGACAATGAGCAGTTCTTC
-	TRBV19	TRBD1	TRBJ1-5	CATTRDRGIQPQHF	TGTGCCACCACCCGGGACAGGGGGATTCAGCCCCAGCATTTT
-	TRBV7-6	TRBD2	TRBJ2-3	CASRPLSGGVKGGTQYF	TGTGCCAGCAGACCTCTTAGCGGGGGGGTCAAAGGAGGTACGCAGTATTTT
-	TRBV6-1	TRBD2	TRBJ2-5	CASSEGPRGTSGTQYF	TGTGCCAGCAGTGAAGGACCCCGGGGGACTAGCGGGACCCAGTACTTC
once	TRBV7-2	TRBD2	TRBJ2-7	CASSLLAGSRFISYEQYF	TGTGCCAGCAGCTTGCTAGCGGGCTCTAGGTTTATTTCCTACGAGCAGTACTTC
-	TRBV7-3	TRBD2	TRBJ2-1	CASSSTTSGRALNEQFF	TGTGCCAGCAGCTCGACAACTAGCGGGAGGGCCCTCAATGAGCAGTTCTTC
-	TRBV7-2	-	TRBJ2-5	CASSINPTQETQYF	TGTGCCAGCAGCATAAACCCCACTCAAGAGACCCAGTACTTC
-	TRBV4-1	TRBD1	TRBJ1-1	CASSGQGKRTEAFF	TGCGCCAGCAGCGGACAGGGTAAACGAACTGAAGCTTTCTTT
-	TRBV29-1	-	TRBJ1-1	CSVDAGNTEAFF	TGCAGCGTTGATGCGGGGAACACTGAAGCTTTCTTT
-	TRBV19	-	TRBJ1-2	CASSSPPGLGGSYGYTF	TGTGCCAGTAGTTCCCCCCCTGGTCTGGGGGGTAGCTATGGCTACACCTTC
-	TRBV7-2	TRBD1	TRBJ1-6	CASSSRQGRKNSPLHF	TGTGCCAGCAGCTCTAGACAGGGTAGAAAGAATTCACCCCTCCACTTT
few	TRBV6-4	-	TRBJ2-1	CASSQEQGSYNEQFF	TGTGCCAGCTCTCAGGAGCAGGGATCCTACAATGAGCAGTTCTTC
-	TRBV19	TRBD2	TRBJ2-5	CASSILAGGQETQYF	TGTGCCAGTAGTATACTAGCGGGGGGGCAAGAGACCCAGTACTTC
-	TRBV4-1	TRBD1	TRBJ1-5	CASSPYSGQGNYQPQHF	TGCGCCAGCAGCCCCTATTCGGGACAGGGGAATTATCAGCCCCAGCATTTT
-	TRBV28	-	TRBJ2-6	CASSLPGVPGANVLTF	TGTGCCAGCAGTTTACCAGGGGTTCCTGGGGCCAACGTCCTGACTTTC